This TCR beta chain appears in the sequencing data of a study of blood T cell repertoires in COVID-19. Across the study: Material from acute and convalescent COVID-19 was sourced from the United States, Italy and Spain. Nucleic acid was either cDNA or gDNA, and it came from T cells, B-cell-depleted T cells, or PBMCs.

Authors' analysis steps: Estimation of nucleated cell counts relied on the amplification of reference gene primers. Using immunoSEQ multiplex PCR, the repertoire was profiled, and TCRdb retains in-frame clones only, with some absent. V, J and clone size reflect that table, while D and trimming were determined from the DNA. This repertoire shows 350,000 to 400,000 clones, around 91% found once; its top ten account for around 6.3%. Germline-derived CDR1 and CDR2 are SGDLS and YYNGEE. The CDR3 contains 16 residues. Trimming removed 3 bases from V and 5 bases from J; junction bases left unmatched: 7. V is TRBV9 and J is TRBJ2-1; 11 nucleotides align to TRBD2. This sequence was found in a man aged 18 to 30 with active or convalescent COVID-19. The sequenced sample consisted of peripheral blood. For the CDR3, the DNA is TGTGCCAGCAGCGCCCCCGGGACTAGCGGTAACAATGAGCAGTTCTTC. Translation gives CASSAPGTSGNNEQFF.